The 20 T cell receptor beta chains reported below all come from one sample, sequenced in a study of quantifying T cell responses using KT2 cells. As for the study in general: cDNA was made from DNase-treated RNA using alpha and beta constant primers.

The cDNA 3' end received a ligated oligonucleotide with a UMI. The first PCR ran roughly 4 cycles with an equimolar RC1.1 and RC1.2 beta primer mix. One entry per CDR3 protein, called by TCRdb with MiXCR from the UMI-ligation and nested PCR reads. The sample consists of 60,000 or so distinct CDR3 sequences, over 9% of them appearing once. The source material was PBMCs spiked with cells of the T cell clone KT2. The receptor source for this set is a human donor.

The CDR3 DNA reads as TGCAGTGCTAGAATCGTGGCACAGAGGGAAAAACTGTTTTTT. Translated, it gives CSARIVAQREKLFF. The rearrangement links TRBV20-1 to TRBJ1-4; no reliable D call. The CDR3 is 14 amino acids. Trimming took off 2 bases at V and 8 bases at J, with 15 bases between the two ends. From germline, CDR1 is DFQATT and CDR2 SNEGSKA (reference sequence).

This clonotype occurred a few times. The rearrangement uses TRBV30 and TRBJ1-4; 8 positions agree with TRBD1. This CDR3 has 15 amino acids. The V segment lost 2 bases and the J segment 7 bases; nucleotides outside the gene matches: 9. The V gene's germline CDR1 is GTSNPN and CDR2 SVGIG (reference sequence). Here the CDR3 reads CAWSRAGQALEKLFF. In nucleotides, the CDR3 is TGTGCCTGGAGTCGAGCGGGACAGGCCCTTGAAAAACTGTTTTTT.

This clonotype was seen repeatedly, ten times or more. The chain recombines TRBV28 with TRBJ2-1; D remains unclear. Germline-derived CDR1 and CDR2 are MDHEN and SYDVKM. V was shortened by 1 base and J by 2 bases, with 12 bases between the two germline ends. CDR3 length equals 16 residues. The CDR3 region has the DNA TGTGCCAGCAGTTTATCTTGGGGATTAACCTACAATGAGCAGTTCTTC. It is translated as CASSLSWGLTYNEQFF.

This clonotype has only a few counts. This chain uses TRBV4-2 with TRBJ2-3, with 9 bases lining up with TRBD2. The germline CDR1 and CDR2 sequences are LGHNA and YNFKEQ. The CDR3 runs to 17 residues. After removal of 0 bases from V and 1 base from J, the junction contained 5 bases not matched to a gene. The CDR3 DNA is TGTGCCAGCAGCCAAGAAGCAAGGACTAGCGGCACAGATACGCAGTATTTT. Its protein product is CASSQEARTSGTDTQYF.

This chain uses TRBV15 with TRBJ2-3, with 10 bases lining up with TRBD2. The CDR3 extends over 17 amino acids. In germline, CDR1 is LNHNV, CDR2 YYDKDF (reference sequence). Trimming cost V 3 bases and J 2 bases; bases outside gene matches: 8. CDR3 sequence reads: CATSSRGLAAYTDTQYF. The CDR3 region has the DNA TGTGCCACCAGCAGTCGTGGACTAGCGGCTTACACAGATACGCAGTATTTT.

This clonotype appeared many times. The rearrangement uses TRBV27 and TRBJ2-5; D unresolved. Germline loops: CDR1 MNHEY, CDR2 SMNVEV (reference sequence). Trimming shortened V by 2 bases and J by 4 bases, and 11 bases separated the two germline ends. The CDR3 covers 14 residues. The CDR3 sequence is CASSLKGRVETQYF. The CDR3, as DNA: TGTGCCAGCAGTTTAAAGGGAAGGGTAGAGACCCAGTACTTC.

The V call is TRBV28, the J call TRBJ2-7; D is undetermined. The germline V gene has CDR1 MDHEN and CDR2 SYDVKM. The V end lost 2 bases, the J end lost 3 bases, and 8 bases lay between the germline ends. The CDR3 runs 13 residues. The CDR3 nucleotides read TGTGCCAGCAGTTTAGGGCCTAGCTACGAGCAGTACTTC. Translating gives CASSLGPSYEQYF.

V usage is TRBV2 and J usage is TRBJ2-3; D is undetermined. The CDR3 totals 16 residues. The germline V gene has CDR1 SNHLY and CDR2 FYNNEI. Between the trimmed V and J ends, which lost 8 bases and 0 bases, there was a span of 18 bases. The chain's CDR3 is CASRFGRRLSTDTQYF. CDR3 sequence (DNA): TGTGCCAGCCGCTTTGGACGGAGACTTAGCACAGATACGCAGTATTTT.

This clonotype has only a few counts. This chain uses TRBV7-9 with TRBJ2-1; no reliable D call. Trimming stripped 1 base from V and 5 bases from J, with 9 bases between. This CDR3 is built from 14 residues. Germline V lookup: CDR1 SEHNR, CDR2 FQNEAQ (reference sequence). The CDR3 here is CASSLDGSHNEQFF. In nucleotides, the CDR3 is TGTGCCAGCAGCTTAGATGGTTCCCACAATGAGCAGTTCTTC. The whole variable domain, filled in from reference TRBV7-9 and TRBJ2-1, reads DTGVSQNPRHKITKRGQNVTFRCDPISEHNRLYWYRQTLGQGPEFLTYFQNEAQLEKSRLLSDRFSAERPKGSFSTLEIQRTEQGDSAMYLCASSLDGSHNEQFFGPGTRLTVL.

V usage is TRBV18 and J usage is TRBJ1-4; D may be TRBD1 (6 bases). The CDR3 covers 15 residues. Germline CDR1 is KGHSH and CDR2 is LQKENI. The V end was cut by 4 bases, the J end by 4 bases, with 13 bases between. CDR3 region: CASSRPDRINEKLFF. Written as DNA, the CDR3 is TGTGCCAGCTCACGACCAGACAGGATTAATGAAAAACTGTTTTTT.

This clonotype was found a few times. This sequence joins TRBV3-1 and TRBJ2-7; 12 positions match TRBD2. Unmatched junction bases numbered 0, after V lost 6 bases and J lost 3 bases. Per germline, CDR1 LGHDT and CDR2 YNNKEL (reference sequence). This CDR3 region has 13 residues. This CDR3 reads CASRTSGGYEQYF. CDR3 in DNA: TGTGCCAGCAGGACTAGCGGGGGCTACGAGCAGTACTTC.

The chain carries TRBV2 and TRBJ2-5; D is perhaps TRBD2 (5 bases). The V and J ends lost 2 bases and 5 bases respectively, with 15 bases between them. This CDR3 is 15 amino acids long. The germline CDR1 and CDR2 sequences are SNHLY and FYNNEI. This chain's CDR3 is CASSETGNLGETQYF. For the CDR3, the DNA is TGTGCCAGCAGTGAAACGGGGAATTTAGGCGAGACCCAGTACTTC.

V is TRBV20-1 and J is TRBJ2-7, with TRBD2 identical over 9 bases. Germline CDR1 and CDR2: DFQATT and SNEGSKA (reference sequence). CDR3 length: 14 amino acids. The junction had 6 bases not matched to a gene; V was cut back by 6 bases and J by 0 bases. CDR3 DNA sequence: TGCAGTGCGAGACATAGCGGGAGCTCCTACGAGCAGTACTTC. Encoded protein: CSARHSGSSYEQYF.

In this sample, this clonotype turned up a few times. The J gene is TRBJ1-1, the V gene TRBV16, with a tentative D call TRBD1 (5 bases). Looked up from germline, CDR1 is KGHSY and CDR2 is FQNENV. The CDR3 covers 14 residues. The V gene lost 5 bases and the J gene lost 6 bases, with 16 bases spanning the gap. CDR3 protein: CASSNGAVDAEAFF. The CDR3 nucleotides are TGTGCCAGCAGCAATGGGGCGGTTGACGCTGAAGCTTTCTTT.

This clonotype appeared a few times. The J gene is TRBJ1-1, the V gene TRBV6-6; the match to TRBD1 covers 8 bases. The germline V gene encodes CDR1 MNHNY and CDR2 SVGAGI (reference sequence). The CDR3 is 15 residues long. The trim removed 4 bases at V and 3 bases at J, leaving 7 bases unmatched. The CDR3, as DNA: TGTGCCAGCAGTTCGCCGGGACAGGCCCACACTGAAGCTTTCTTT. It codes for CASSSPGQAHTEAFF.

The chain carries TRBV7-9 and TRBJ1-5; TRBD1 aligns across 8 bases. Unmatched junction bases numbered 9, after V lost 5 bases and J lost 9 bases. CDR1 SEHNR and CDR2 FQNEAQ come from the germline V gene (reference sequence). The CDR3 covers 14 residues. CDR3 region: CASSPTGAPGPQHF. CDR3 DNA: TGTGCCAGCAGCCCGACAGGGGCCCCGGGGCCCCAGCATTTT.

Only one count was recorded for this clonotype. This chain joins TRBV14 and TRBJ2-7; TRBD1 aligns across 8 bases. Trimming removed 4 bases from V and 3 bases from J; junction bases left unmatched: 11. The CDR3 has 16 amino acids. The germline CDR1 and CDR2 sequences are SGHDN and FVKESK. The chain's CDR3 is CASSRDPQGVGYEQYF. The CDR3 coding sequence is TGTGCCAGCAGCCGCGACCCACAGGGGGTGGGCTACGAGCAGTACTTC.

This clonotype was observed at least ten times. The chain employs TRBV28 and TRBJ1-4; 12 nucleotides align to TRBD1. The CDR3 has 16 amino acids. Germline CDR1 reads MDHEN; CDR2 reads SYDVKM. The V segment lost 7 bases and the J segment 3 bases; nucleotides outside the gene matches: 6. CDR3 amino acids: CASKGTGGIPNEKLFF. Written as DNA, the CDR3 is TGTGCCAGCAAAGGGACAGGGGGCATTCCTAATGAAAAACTGTTTTTT.

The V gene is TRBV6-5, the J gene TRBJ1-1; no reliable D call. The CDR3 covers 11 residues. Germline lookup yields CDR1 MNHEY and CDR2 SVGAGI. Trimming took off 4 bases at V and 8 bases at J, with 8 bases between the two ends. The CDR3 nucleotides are TGTGCCAGCAGTTCCCGCCTGGAAGCTTTCTTT. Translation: CASSSRLEAFF.

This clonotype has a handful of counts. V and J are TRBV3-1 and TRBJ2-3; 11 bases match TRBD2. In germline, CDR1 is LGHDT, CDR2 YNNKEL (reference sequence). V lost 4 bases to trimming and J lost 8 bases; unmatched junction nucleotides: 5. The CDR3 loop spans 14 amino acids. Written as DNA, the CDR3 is TGTGCCAGCAGCCTAGCGGGGGGGCAAGGTACGCAGTATTTT. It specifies CASSLAGGQGTQYF.